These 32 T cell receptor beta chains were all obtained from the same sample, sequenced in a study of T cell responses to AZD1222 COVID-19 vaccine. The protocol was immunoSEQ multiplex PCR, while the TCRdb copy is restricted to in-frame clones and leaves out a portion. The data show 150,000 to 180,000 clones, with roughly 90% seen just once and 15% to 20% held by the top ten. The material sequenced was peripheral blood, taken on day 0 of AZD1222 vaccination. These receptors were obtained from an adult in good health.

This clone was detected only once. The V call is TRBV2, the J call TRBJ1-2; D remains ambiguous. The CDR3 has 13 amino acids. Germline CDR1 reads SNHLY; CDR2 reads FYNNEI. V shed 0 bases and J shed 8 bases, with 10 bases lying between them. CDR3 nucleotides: TGTGCCAGCAGTGAAGCAGGGAGCTACGGCTACACCTTC. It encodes CASSEAGSYGYTF. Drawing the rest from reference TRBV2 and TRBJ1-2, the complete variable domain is EPEVTQTPSHQVTQMGQEVILRCVPISNHLYFYWYRQILGQKVEFLVSFYNNEISEKSEIFDDQFSVERPDGSNFTLKIRSTKLEDSAMYFCASSEAGSYGYTFGSGTRLTVV.

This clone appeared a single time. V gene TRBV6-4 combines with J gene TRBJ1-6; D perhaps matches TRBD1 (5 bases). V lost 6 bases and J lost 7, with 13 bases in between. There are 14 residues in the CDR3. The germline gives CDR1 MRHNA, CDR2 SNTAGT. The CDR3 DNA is TGTGCCAGCAGCCATACGGCAGGGAATTCACCCCTCCACTTT. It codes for CASSHTAGNSPLHF.

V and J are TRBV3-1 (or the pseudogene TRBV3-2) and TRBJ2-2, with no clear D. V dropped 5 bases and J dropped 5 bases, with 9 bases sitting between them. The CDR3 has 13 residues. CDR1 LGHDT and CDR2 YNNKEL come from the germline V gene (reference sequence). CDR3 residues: CASSGVATGELFF. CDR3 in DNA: TGTGCCAGCAGCGGAGTTGCGACCGGGGAGCTGTTTTTT.

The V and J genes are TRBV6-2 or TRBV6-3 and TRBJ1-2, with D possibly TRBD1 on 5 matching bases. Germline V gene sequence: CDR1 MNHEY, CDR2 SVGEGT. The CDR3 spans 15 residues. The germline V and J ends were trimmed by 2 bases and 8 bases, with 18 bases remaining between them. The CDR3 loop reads CASSYNLRGPRGYTF. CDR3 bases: TGTGCCAGCAGTTACAATCTCCGGGGACCCCGGGGCTACACCTTC.

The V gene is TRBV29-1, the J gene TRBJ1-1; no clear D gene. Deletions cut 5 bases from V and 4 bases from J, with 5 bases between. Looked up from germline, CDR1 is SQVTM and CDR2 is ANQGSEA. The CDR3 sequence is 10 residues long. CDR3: CSVRVTEAFF. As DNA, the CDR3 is TGCAGCGTTCGGGTCACTGAAGCTTTCTTT.

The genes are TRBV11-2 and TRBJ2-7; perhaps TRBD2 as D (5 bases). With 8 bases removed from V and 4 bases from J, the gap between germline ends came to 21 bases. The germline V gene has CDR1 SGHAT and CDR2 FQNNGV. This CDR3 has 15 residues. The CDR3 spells CASRGGRAAFYEQYF. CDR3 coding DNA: TGTGCCAGCCGCGGTGGGAGAGCCGCCTTTTACGAGCAGTACTTC. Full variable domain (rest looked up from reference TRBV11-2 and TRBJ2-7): EAGVAQSPRYKIIEKRQSVAFWCNPISGHATLYWYQQILGQGPKLLIQFQNNGVVDDSQLPKDRFSAERLKGVDSTLKIQPAKLEDSAVYLCASRGGRAAFYEQYFGPGTRLTVT.

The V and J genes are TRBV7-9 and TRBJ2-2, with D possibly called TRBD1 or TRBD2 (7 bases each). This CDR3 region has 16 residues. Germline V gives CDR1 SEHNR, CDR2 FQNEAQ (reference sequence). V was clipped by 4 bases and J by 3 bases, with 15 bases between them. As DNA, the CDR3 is TGTGCCAGCAGCTCGCTGGGAGGGGGCGACACCGGGGAGCTGTTTTTT. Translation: CASSSLGGGDTGELFF.

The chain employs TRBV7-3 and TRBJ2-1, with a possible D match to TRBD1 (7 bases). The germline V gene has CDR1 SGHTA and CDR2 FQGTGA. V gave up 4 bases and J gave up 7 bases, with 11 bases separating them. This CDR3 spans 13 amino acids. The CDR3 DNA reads TGTGCCAGCAGCTCCCCAGGGGGGAATGAGCAGTTCTTC. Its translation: CASSSPGGNEQFF.

The CDR3, as DNA: TGTGCCAGCAGTTCATCGCAGGGCTGGGGCAATCAGCCCCAGCATTTT. This sequence encodes CASSSSQGWGNQPQHF. The chain combines TRBV27 with TRBJ1-5, with a tentative D call TRBD1 (5 bases). Deletions cut 4 bases from V and 2 bases from J, with 15 bases between. The CDR3 sequence is 16 residues long. Germline CDR1 reads MNHEY; CDR2 reads SMNVEV (reference sequence).

The CDR3 DNA is TGTGCCAGCAGTTTGTTACTAGCGTCTGAGCAGTTCTTC. Translating it yields CASSLLLASEQFF. The chain is built from TRBV27 and TRBJ2-1, with 7 bases that match TRBD2. Germline assignment: CDR1 MNHEY and CDR2 SMNVEV (reference sequence). The CDR3 length is 13 residues. V was pared by 3 bases and J by 9 bases, with 5 bases of the junction left unmatched.

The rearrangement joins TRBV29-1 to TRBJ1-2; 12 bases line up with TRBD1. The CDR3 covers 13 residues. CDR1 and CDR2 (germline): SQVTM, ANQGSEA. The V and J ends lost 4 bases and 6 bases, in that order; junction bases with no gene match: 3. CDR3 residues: CSVVGQGADGYTF. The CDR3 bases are TGCAGCGTTGTGGGACAGGGGGCTGATGGCTACACCTTC.

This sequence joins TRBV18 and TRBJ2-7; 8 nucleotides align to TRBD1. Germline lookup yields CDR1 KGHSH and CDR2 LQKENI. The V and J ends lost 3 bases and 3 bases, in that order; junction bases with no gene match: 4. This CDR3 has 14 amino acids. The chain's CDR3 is CASSPRGTGYEQYF. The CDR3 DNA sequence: TGTGCCAGCTCACCGAGAGGGACAGGCTACGAGCAGTACTTC.

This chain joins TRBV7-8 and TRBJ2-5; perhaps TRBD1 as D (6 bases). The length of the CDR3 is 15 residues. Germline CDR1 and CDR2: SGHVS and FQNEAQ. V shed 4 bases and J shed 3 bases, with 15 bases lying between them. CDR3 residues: CASSSPLTGKETQYF. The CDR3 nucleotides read TGTGCCAGCAGCTCCCCATTGACAGGCAAAGAGACCCAGTACTTC. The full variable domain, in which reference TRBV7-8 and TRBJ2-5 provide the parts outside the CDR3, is GAGVSQSPRYKVAKRGQDVALRCDPISGHVSLFWYQQALGQGPEFLTYFQNEAQLDKSGLPSDRFFAERPEGSVSTLKIQRTQQEDSAVYLCASSSPLTGKETQYFGPGTRLLVL.

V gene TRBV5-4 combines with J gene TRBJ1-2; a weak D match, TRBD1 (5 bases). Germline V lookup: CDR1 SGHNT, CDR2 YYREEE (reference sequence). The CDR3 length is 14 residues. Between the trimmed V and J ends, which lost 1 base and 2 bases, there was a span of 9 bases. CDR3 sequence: CASSLWTRNYGYTF. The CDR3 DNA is TGTGCCAGCAGCTTGTGGACACGAAACTATGGCTACACCTTC.

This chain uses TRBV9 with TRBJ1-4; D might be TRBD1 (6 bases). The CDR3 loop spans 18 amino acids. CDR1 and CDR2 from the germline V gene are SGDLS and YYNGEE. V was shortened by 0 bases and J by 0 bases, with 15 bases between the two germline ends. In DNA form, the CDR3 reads TGTGCCAGCAGCGTAGAGGGGGGGATTCCCACAACTAATGAAAAACTGTTTTTT. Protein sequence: CASSVEGGIPTTNEKLFF.

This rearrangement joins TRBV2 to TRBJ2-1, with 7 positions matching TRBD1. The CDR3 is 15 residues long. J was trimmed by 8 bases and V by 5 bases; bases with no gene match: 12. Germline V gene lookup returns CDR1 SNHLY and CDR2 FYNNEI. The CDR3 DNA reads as TGTGCCAGCAGTCGTGAGAGACAGGGAAGCGATGAGCAGTTCTTC. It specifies CASSRERQGSDEQFF. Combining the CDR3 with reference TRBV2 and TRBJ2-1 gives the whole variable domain EPEVTQTPSHQVTQMGQEVILRCVPISNHLYFYWYRQILGQKVEFLVSFYNNEISEKSEIFDDQFSVERPDGSNFTLKIRSTKLEDSAMYFCASSRERQGSDEQFFGPGTRLTVL.

CDR3 coding DNA: TGTGCCAGCAGTTTCAGTTGGTCCGGTGGGGCTTTCTTT. Residues: CASSFSWSGGAFF. The chain is built from TRBV28 and TRBJ1-1; unclear D gene. The CDR3 runs 13 residues. Trimming cost V 3 bases and J 11 bases, with 16 bases left between them. Germline V CDR1 and CDR2: MDHEN, SYDVKM.

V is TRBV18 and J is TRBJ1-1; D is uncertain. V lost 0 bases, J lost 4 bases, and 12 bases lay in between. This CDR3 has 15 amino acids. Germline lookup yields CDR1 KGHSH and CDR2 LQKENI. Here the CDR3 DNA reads TGTGCCAGCTCACCACCGAAGCTCCCGAGCACTGAAGCTTTCTTT. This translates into CASSPPKLPSTEAFF.

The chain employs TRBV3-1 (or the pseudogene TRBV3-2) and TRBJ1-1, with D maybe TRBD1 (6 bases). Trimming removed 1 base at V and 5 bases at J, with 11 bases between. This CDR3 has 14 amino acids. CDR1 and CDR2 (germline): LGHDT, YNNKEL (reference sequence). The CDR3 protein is CASSQVTGRTEAFF. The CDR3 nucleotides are TGTGCCAGCAGCCAAGTAACAGGGAGGACTGAAGCTTTCTTT.

In DNA form, the CDR3 reads TGTGCCACCAGTGACCCCGGGGCAGGGGGCAATCAGCCCCAGCATTTT. Translated: CATSDPGAGGNQPQHF. The chain is built from TRBV24-1 and TRBJ1-5; a weak D match, TRBD1 (6 bases). CDR1 KGHDR and CDR2 SFDVKD come from the germline V gene. The CDR3 totals 16 residues. V was shortened by 4 bases and J by 2 bases, with 14 bases between the two germline ends.

The CDR3 reads CSAIDRVYTF. As DNA, the CDR3 is TGCAGTGCTATAGACAGAGTCTACACCTTC. J is TRBJ1-2 and V is TRBV20-1; a weak D match, TRBD1 (5 bases). Between the trimmed V and J ends, which lost 4 bases and 10 bases, there was a span of 10 bases. The CDR3 covers 10 residues. CDR1 is DFQATT, CDR2 SNEGSKA, per germline (reference sequence).

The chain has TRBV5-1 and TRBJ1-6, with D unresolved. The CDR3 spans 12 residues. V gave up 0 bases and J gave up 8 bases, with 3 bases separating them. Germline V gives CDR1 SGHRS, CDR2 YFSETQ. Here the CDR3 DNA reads TGCGCCAGCAGCTTGGCAGATTCACCCCTCCACTTT. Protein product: CASSLADSPLHF. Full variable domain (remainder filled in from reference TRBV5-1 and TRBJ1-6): KAGVTQTPRYLIKTRGQQVTLSCSPISGHRSVSWYQQTPGQGLQFLFEYFSETQRNKGNFPGRFSGRQFSNSRSEMNVSTLELGDSALYLCASSLADSPLHFGNGTRLTVT.

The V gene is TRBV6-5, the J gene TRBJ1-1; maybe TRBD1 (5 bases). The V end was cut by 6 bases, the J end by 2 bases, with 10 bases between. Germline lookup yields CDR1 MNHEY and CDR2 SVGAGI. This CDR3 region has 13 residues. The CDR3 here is CASSWGRNTEAFF. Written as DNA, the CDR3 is TGTGCCAGCAGCTGGGGGAGAAACACTGAAGCTTTCTTT.

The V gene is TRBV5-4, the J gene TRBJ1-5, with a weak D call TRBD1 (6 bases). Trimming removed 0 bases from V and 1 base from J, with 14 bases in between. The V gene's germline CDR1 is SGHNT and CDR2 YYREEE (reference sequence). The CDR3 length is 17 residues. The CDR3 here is CASSLGGPVSSNQPQHF. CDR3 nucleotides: TGTGCCAGCAGCTTGGGGGGGCCGGTTTCAAGCAATCAGCCCCAGCATTTT.

For the CDR3, the DNA is TGTGCCAGCAGCTCCAGGGCGCCTGGAAACACCATATATTTT. Protein product: CASSSRAPGNTIYF. The chain couples TRBV5-4 to TRBJ1-3; D may be TRBD1 (5 bases). Germline-derived CDR1 and CDR2 are SGHNT and YYREEE (reference sequence). There are 14 residues in the CDR3. V was trimmed by 3 bases and J by 2 bases, leaving 9 bases between them.

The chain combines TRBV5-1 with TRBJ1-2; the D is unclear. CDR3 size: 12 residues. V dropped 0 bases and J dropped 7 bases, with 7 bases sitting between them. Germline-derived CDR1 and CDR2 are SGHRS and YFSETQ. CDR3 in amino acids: CASSLVFGGYTF. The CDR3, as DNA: TGCGCCAGCAGCTTGGTTTTTGGTGGCTACACCTTC.

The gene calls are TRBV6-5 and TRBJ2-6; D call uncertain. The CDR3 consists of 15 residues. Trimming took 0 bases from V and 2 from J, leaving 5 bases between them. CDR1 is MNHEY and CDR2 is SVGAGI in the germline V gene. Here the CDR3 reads CASSYSPPGANVLTF. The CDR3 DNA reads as TGTGCCAGCAGTTACTCCCCCCCTGGGGCCAACGTCCTGACTTTC.

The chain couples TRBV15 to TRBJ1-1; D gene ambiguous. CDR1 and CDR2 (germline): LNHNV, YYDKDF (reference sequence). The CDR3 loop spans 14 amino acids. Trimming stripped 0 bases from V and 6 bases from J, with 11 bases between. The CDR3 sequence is CATSRDRKGAEAFF. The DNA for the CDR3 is TGTGCCACCAGCAGAGACAGGAAGGGCGCTGAAGCTTTCTTT.

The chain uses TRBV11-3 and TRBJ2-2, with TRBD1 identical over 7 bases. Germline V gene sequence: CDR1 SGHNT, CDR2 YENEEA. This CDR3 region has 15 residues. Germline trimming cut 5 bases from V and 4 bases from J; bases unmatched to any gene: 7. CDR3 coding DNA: TGTGCCAGCAGCCCCCAGGGGGTGAGCACCGGGGAGCTGTTTTTT. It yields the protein CASSPQGVSTGELFF.

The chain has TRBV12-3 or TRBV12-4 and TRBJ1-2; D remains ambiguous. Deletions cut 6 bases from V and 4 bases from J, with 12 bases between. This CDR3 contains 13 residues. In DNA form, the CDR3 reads TGTGCCAGCAGCCCAAATCCCCTCTATGGCTACACCTTC. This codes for CASSPNPLYGYTF.

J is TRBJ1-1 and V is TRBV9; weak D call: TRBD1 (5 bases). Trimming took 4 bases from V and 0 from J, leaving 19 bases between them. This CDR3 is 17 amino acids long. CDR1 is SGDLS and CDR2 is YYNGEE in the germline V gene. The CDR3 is CASSPDPAGALNTEAFF. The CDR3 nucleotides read TGTGCCAGCAGCCCAGACCCAGCCGGGGCCTTGAACACTGAAGCTTTCTTT. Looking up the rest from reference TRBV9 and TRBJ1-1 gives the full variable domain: DSGVTQTPKHLITATGQRVTLRCSPRSGDLSVYWYQQSLDQGLQFLIQYYNGEERAKGNILERFSAQQFPDLHSELNLSSLELGDSALYFCASSPDPAGALNTEAFFGQGTRLTVV.

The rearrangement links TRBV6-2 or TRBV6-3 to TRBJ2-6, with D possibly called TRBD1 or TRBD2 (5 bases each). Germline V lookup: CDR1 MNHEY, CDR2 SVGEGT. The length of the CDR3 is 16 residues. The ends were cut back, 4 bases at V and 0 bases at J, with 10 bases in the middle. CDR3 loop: CASSFSGLSGANVLTF. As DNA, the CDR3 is TGTGCCAGCAGTTTTTCGGGGCTCTCTGGGGCCAACGTCCTGACTTTC.